The clone carrying this TCR beta chain was observed a single time. Per the original methods: Quantification of nucleated cells was approximated via reference gene primer amplification. Generated by immunoSEQ multiplex PCR, the TCRdb table keeps only in-frame clones and is missing some. V and J calls plus clone size are reproduced from that table; the DNA served to infer D and trimming. The sample includes fewer than 200,000 clones, 85% to 95% seen only once; the top ten take approximately 4.6%. The CDR3 covers 13 residues. The ends lost 5 bases at V and 5 bases at J; junction bases unmatched: 5. Per the germline V gene, CDR1 is SEHNR and CDR2 is FQNEAQ (reference sequence). The record originates from a study of blood T cell repertoires in COVID-19. Overall study: T cells, B-cell-depleted T cells, or PBMCs provided the cDNA or gDNA that served as material.

This receptor was taken from a woman aged 45-65 years with acute or convalescent COVID-19. Material for sequencing was peripheral blood. The chain couples TRBV7-9 to TRBJ1-2, with 7 bases fitting TRBD1. The DNA for the CDR3 is TGTGCCAGCAGCCCGGGACAGCCATATGGCTACACCTTC. This gives the protein CASSPGQPYGYTF.